What follows are 16 T cell receptor beta chains derived from one specimen sequenced in a study of T-cell memory formation after mild COVID-19. Each CDR3 protein is one row after TCRdb ran MiXCR on the 5' RACE reads. The sample carries some 200,000 distinct CDR3 sequences, over 7.5% recorded once. The sequencing input was PBMCs or a T cell subset sorted from them (not recorded which). The receptors here all came from a man aged 18 to 30 who had mild COVID-19 (a few samples of this study predate the infection). Cell type and time point are not known.

In its sample, this clonotype was seen many times. The V gene is TRBV7-2, the J gene TRBJ1-1, with a possible D match to TRBD1 (6 bases). Germline V CDR1 and CDR2: SGHTA, FQGNSA. This CDR3 has 16 residues. The V gene lost 0 bases and the J gene lost 2 bases, with 13 bases spanning the gap. CDR3 DNA sequence: TGTGCCAGCAGCTTAGCAAGGCGGGGGGCAAACACTGAAGCTTTCTTT. It encodes CASSLARRGANTEAFF. Variable domain in full (rest from reference TRBV7-2 and TRBJ1-1): GAGVSQSPSNKVTEKGKDVELRCDPISGHTALYWYRQSLGQGLEFLIYFQGNSAPDKSGLPSDRFSAERTGGSVSTLTIQRTQQEDSAVYLCASSLARRGANTEAFFGQGTRLTVV.

In this sample, this clonotype turned up many times. The chain has TRBV7-3 and TRBJ2-3, with D perhaps matching TRBD1 (6 bases). Per the germline V gene, CDR1 is SGHTA and CDR2 is FQGTGA. The CDR3 totals 15 residues. The V and J ends lost 1 base and 4 bases respectively, with 12 bases between them. The DNA of the CDR3 is TGTGCCAGCAGCTTAATGGTGGGGGCGTCAGATACGCAGTATTTT. It is translated as CASSLMVGASDTQYF.

The rearrangement links TRBV7-7 to TRBJ2-3; TRBD1 aligns across 7 bases. The J segment lost 1 base and the V segment lost 5 bases, leaving 6 bases of the junction unmatched. This CDR3 comprises 15 residues. The germline CDR1 and CDR2 sequences are SSHAT and FNYEAQ (reference sequence). The CDR3 DNA follows: TGTGCCAGCAGCCCCGGACAGGCACGCACAGATACGCAGTATTTT. Protein: CASSPGQARTDTQYF.

This clonotype has ten or more counts. The J gene is TRBJ1-1, the V gene TRBV5-4; D gene uncertain. V gave up 0 bases and J gave up 0 bases, with 9 bases separating them. Germline values: CDR1 SGHNT, CDR2 YYREEE (reference sequence). The CDR3 is 15 amino acids. CDR3 coding DNA: TGTGCCAGCAGCTTGGGTCCGGGCATGAACACTGAAGCTTTCTTT. Protein sequence: CASSLGPGMNTEAFF. The full variable domain, completed using reference TRBV5-4 and TRBJ1-1, is ETGVTQSPTHLIKTRGQQVTLRCSSQSGHNTVSWYQQALGQGPQFIFQYYREEENGRGNFPPRFSGLQFPNYSSELNVNALELDDSALYLCASSLGPGMNTEAFFGQGTRLTVV.

V gene TRBV3-1 combines with J gene TRBJ1-6; D is perhaps TRBD1 (6 bases). V lost 8 bases and J lost 9, with 11 bases in between. The CDR3 loop spans 12 amino acids. CDR1 LGHDT and CDR2 YNNKEL come from the germline V gene (reference sequence). CDR3 loop: CASQQGSSPLHF. CDR3 nucleotide sequence: TGTGCCAGCCAACAGGGAAGTTCACCCCTCCACTTT. The full variable domain, rest sourced from reference TRBV3-1 and TRBJ1-6, is DTAVSQTPKYLVTQMGNDKSIKCEQNLGHDTMYWYKQDSKKFLKIMFSYNNKELIINETVPNRFSPKSPDKAHLNLHINSLELGDSAVYFCASQQGSSPLHFGNGTRLTVT.

This clonotype was recorded many times. The chain carries TRBV5-1 and TRBJ2-7; D is tentatively TRBD1 or TRBD2 (5 bases each). The CDR3 sequence is 14 residues long. V lost 0 bases to trimming and J lost 0 bases, with 7 bases between them. Germline CDR1 reads SGHRS; CDR2 reads YFSETQ. The CDR3 nucleotides are TGCGCCAGCAGCTTGGCAGGGAGCTCCTACGAGCAGTACTTC. Translating it yields CASSLAGSSYEQYF.

This clonotype was counted only a few times. The chain carries TRBV18 and TRBJ2-7; D gene unclear. Per germline, CDR1 KGHSH and CDR2 LQKENI. The CDR3 is 13 amino acids. The ends were cut back, 0 bases at V and 5 bases at J, with 8 bases in the middle. The CDR3 region is CASSPPGINEQYV. The CDR3 DNA reads as TGTGCCAGCTCACCACCGGGGATTAACGAGCAGTACGTC.

The V gene is TRBV20-1, the J gene TRBJ2-3; TRBD2 matches 7 bases. Germline V gene data show CDR1 as DFQATT and CDR2 as SNEGSKA (reference sequence). The CDR3 runs 16 residues. V was pared by 1 base and J by 2 bases, with 9 bases of the junction left unmatched. The DNA for the CDR3 is TGCAGTGCTAGAGGGGAGCTAGCGGAGCCCACAGATACGCAGTATTTT. Its protein is CSARGELAEPTDTQYF.

This clonotype was picked up a small number of times. V gene TRBV6-5 combines with J gene TRBJ1-3; D is uncertain. The CDR3 length is 13 residues. The V end lost 0 bases, the J end lost 4 bases, and 4 bases lay between the germline ends. Germline V gene sequence: CDR1 MNHEY, CDR2 SVGAGI. The CDR3 coding sequence is TGTGCCAGCAGTTACTCGACCGGAAACACCATATATTTT. Translating gives CASSYSTGNTIYF.

This clonotype has at least ten counts. This sequence joins TRBV5-8 and TRBJ2-7, with TRBD1 matching over 8 bases. The CDR3 loop spans 15 amino acids. Germline assignment: CDR1 SGHTS and CDR2 YDEGEE. J lost 3 bases, V lost 5 bases, and 10 bases had no gene match. DNA for the CDR3: TGTGCCAGCAGTCTTGACAGGGGTCTTATCTACGAGCAGTACTTC. Amino acid sequence: CASSLDRGLIYEQYF.

This clonotype has ten or more counts. The rearrangement joins TRBV28 to TRBJ2-7, with a weak D call TRBD2 (5 bases). CDR1 and CDR2 from the germline V gene are MDHEN and SYDVKM. CDR3 length: 12 amino acids. Trimming cost V 5 bases and J 3 bases, with 8 bases left between them. CDR3 in amino acids: CASSHRGYEQYV. For the CDR3, the DNA is TGTGCCAGCAGTCACCGGGGCTACGAGCAGTACGTC.

This clonotype was seen more than once but under ten times. This sequence joins TRBV4-2 and TRBJ2-3, with TRBD2 identical over 7 bases. Trimming took 1 base from V and 1 from J; bases not matched to a gene: 5. Germline loops: CDR1 LGHNA, CDR2 YNFKEQ. This CDR3 region has 16 residues. The CDR3 loop is CASSQGGGGGTDTQYF. In DNA form, the CDR3 reads TGTGCCAGCAGCCAAGGGGGCGGGGGAGGCACAGATACGCAGTATTTT.

Ten or more counts support this clonotype. V gene TRBV5-1 combines with J gene TRBJ1-1; no clear D. Germline assignment: CDR1 SGHRS and CDR2 YFSETQ. V was clipped by 3 bases and J by 3 bases, with 9 bases between them. The length of the CDR3 is 13 residues. CDR3 sequence (DNA): TGCGCCAGCAGCTCCCGACAAGACACTGAAGCTTTCTTT. Its protein is CASSSRQDTEAFF.

This clonotype turned up a few times. The chain recombines TRBV4-3 with TRBJ2-5; D tentatively reads TRBD1 or TRBD2 (5 bases each). The CDR3 covers 16 residues. Germline lookup yields CDR1 LGHNA and CDR2 YSLEER. Trimming took 1 base from V and 4 from J, leaving 16 bases between them. This chain's CDR3 is CASSQAWGKGRETQYF. The DNA for the CDR3 is TGCGCCAGCAGCCAAGCATGGGGGAAAGGAAGAGAGACCCAGTACTTC.

Only a few counts were recorded for this clonotype. The chain is built from TRBV18 and TRBJ2-6; D ambiguous. The CDR3 has 15 residues. Per the germline V gene, CDR1 is KGHSH and CDR2 is LQKENI. The V end lost 2 bases, the J end lost 4 bases, and 9 bases lay between the germline ends. The chain's CDR3 is CASSPSARGANVLTF. CDR3 DNA sequence: TGTGCCAGCTCACCAAGCGCGAGAGGGGCCAACGTCCTGACTTTC. Drawing the rest from reference TRBV18 and TRBJ2-6, the complete variable domain is NAGVMQNPRHLVRRRGQEARLRCSPMKGHSHVYWYRQLPEEGLKFMVYLQKENIIDESGMPKERFSAEFPKEGPSILRIQQVVRGDSAAYFCASSPSARGANVLTFGAGSRLTVL.

This chain connects TRBV16 to TRBJ2-7, with D possibly matching TRBD1 (6 bases). V lost 2 bases to trimming and J lost 0 bases, with 14 bases between them. In germline, CDR1 is KGHSY, CDR2 FQNENV. The CDR3 spans 16 residues. CDR3 DNA sequence: TGTGCCAGCAGCCAAAATCCAGGGGATAGCTCCTACGAGCAGTACGTC. Its protein product is CASSQNPGDSSYEQYV.